Following are 21 T cell receptor beta chains from one sample sequenced in a study of blood T cell repertoires in COVID-19. Data came from immunoSEQ multiplex PCR; TCRdb stores just in-frame clones and leaves some out. Of fewer than 150,000 clones listed, around 89% are singletons. The sequencing sample was made of peripheral blood. Receptors were obtained from a woman older than 75 with acute or convalescent COVID-19.

This clone is a singleton in its sample. The chain employs TRBV10-2 and TRBJ1-6; perhaps TRBD1 as D (5 bases). In germline, CDR1 is WSHSY, CDR2 SAAADI. Deletions cut 3 bases from V and 1 base from J, with 10 bases between. The CDR3 contains 16 residues. CDR3 in DNA: TGCGCCAGCAGTGATTGGGGCCGGTCCTATAATTCACCCCTCCACTTT. Its translation is CASSDWGRSYNSPLHF.

This chain links TRBV19 with TRBJ1-1; a weak D match, TRBD1 (5 bases). The germline gives CDR1 LNHDA, CDR2 SQIVND (reference sequence). This CDR3 is built from 14 residues. V was pared by 6 bases and J by 3 bases, with 14 bases between. The CDR3 reads CASRRWGGDTEAFF. CDR3 nucleotides: TGTGCCAGTAGGCGCTGGGGGGGGGACACTGAAGCTTTCTTT. The variable domain in full, completed from reference TRBV19 and TRBJ1-1, reads DGGITQSPKYLFRKEGQNVTLSCEQNLNHDAMYWYRQDPGQGLRLIYYSQIVNDFQKGDIAEGYSVSREKKESFPLTVTSAQKNPTAFYLCASRRWGGDTEAFFGQGTRLTVV.

The chain employs TRBV19 and TRBJ1-1, with D unresolved. This CDR3 is 15 amino acids long. Germline V gene data show CDR1 as LNHDA and CDR2 as SQIVND (reference sequence). Trimming removed 1 base from V and 4 bases from J, with 13 bases in between. CDR3 sequence reads: CASSIGSPEGTEAFF. The CDR3 nucleotides read TGTGCCAGTAGTATAGGTTCCCCAGAGGGCACTGAAGCTTTCTTT.

This chain joins TRBV5-1 and TRBJ1-3; D call uncertain. V was shortened by 5 bases and J by 0 bases, with 12 bases between the two germline ends. CDR3 length: 15 amino acids. The germline gives CDR1 SGHRS, CDR2 YFSETQ. CDR3 in amino acids: CASSQTEPSGNTIYF. CDR3 nucleotide sequence: TGCGCCAGCAGTCAAACAGAACCCTCTGGAAACACCATATATTTT.

J is TRBJ2-3 and V is TRBV5-1; 14 bases map to TRBD2. The CDR3 covers 16 residues. The junction had 6 bases not matched to a gene; V was cut back by 7 bases and J by 2 bases. Germline-derived CDR1 and CDR2 are SGHRS and YFSETQ. CDR3 nucleotide sequence: TGCGCCAGCGGGGGACTAGCGGGGGCGTACACAGATACGCAGTATTTT. Its translation is CASGGLAGAYTDTQYF.

The V and J genes are TRBV19 and TRBJ1-2; D perhaps matches TRBD1 (5 bases). V was trimmed by 2 bases and J by 8 bases, leaving 18 bases between them. This CDR3 has 15 amino acids. CDR1 and CDR2 from the germline V gene are LNHDA and SQIVND (reference sequence). CDR3 in amino acids: CASSIFGGSTGGYTF. The CDR3 DNA is TGTGCCAGTAGTATATTCGGGGGTTCGACGGGAGGCTACACCTTC.

The chain combines TRBV5-5 with TRBJ1-4, with TRBD1 matching 7 bases. CDR3 length: 17 amino acids. V gave up 3 bases and J gave up 0 bases; unmatched junction bases: 8. Germline V gene sequence: CDR1 SGHKS, CDR2 YYEKEE (reference sequence). The CDR3 DNA reads as TGTGCCAGCAGCTGGGGGACAGCCGGAACAACTAATGAAAAACTGTTTTTT. Protein product: CASSWGTAGTTNEKLFF.

The table lists this clone with many counts. The V and J genes are TRBV28 and TRBJ1-2, with 7 bases matching TRBD1. The CDR3 is 14 residues long. The germline V gene has CDR1 MDHEN and CDR2 SYDVKM. V trimming: 2 bases; J trimming: 8 bases; junction bases outside the gene matches: 8. The CDR3 DNA follows: TGTGCCAGCAGTTTAAACGACAGGGCGGGCGGCTACACCTTC. As protein: CASSLNDRAGGYTF.

The chain uses TRBV6-1 and TRBJ1-5, with TRBD1 matching 9 bases. CDR1 MNHNS and CDR2 SASEGT come from the germline V gene. The trim removed 4 bases at V and 1 base at J, leaving 5 bases unmatched. The CDR3 sequence is 16 residues long. DNA for the CDR3: TGTGCCAGCAGTGGTACAGGGGGCGCAAGCAATCAGCCCCAGCATTTT. Its translation is CASSGTGGASNQPQHF.

This clone was seen only a few times. The V and J genes are TRBV10-3 and TRBJ1-1, with 7 bases lining up with TRBD1. Germline V gene data show CDR1 as ENHRY and CDR2 as SYGVKD. V dropped 4 bases and J dropped 8; count of bases not matched to a gene: 7. CDR3 length equals 13 residues. CDR3 sequence: CAISGFGRGEAFF. The CDR3 bases are TGTGCCATCAGTGGTTTTGGCAGGGGGGAAGCTTTCTTT.

The chain couples TRBV6-6 to TRBJ1-1; 10 positions agree with TRBD1. V was pared by 4 bases and J by 4 bases, with 6 bases of the junction left unmatched. The CDR3 covers 15 residues. In germline, CDR1 is MNHNY, CDR2 SVGAGI (reference sequence). Here the CDR3 DNA reads TGTGCCAGCAGTTCGGGACAGGGGAAGGCCACTGAAGCTTTCTTT. Its protein product is CASSSGQGKATEAFF.

The chain has TRBV5-1 and TRBJ2-7, with a weak D call TRBD1 (6 bases). CDR1 is SGHRS, CDR2 YFSETQ, per germline. V was clipped by 2 bases and J by 5 bases, with 17 bases between them. This CDR3 region has 15 residues. The CDR3 bases are TGCGCCAGCAGCTTAAATCAACAGGGTATCCACGAGCAGTACTTC. Translated: CASSLNQQGIHEQYF.

This chain links TRBV18 with TRBJ1-2, with D possibly TRBD1 on 5 matching bases. Deletions cut 2 bases from V and 8 bases from J, with 12 bases between. The CDR3 totals 13 residues. Germline lookup yields CDR1 KGHSH and CDR2 LQKENI. The CDR3 loop is CASSPAQEGGYTF. CDR3 sequence (DNA): TGTGCCAGCTCACCAGCACAGGAGGGAGGCTACACCTTC.

CDR3 sequence reads: CASSPRFVRPQGAPNEKLFF. The CDR3 coding sequence is TGTGCCAGCTCACCACGTTTCGTCCGCCCACAGGGGGCGCCTAATGAAAAACTGTTTTTT. V and J are TRBV18 and TRBJ1-4, with TRBD1 matching 9 bases. J was trimmed by 3 bases and V by 1 base; bases with no gene match: 15. Germline CDR1 reads KGHSH; CDR2 reads LQKENI. This CDR3 contains 20 residues. The full variable domain, in which reference TRBV18 and TRBJ1-4 provide the parts outside the CDR3, is NAGVMQNPRHLVRRRGQEARLRCSPMKGHSHVYWYRQLPEEGLKFMVYLQKENIIDESGMPKERFSAEFPKEGPSILRIQQVVRGDSAAYFCASSPRFVRPQGAPNEKLFFGSGTQLSVL.

The chain recombines TRBV28 with TRBJ1-2; 12 bases are shared with TRBD1. The CDR3 has 16 residues. The trim removed 6 bases at V and 2 bases at J, leaving 7 bases unmatched. The germline V gene encodes CDR1 MDHEN and CDR2 SYDVKM. CDR3 sequence: CASRWGTGGKNYGYTF. CDR3 in DNA: TGTGCCAGCAGGTGGGGGACAGGGGGCAAAAACTATGGCTACACCTTC.

The chain has TRBV19 and TRBJ1-2, with TRBD1 matching 10 bases. CDR1 is LNHDA and CDR2 is SQIVND in the germline V gene (reference sequence). The V gene end was trimmed by 6 bases and the J gene end by 3 bases; junction bases not matched to a gene: 7. The CDR3 runs to 15 residues. CDR3 DNA sequence: TGTGCCAGTAGCACCGGGACAGGGGATTACTATGGCTACACCTTC. This gives the protein CASSTGTGDYYGYTF.

The rearrangement joins TRBV23-1 to TRBJ1-4; D ambiguous. Being an ORF, TRBV23-1 has a function that is uncertain. The CDR3 runs 15 residues. The V end was cut by 2 bases, the J end by 3 bases, with 10 bases between. CDR3 protein: CASSQTQFPNEKLFF. CDR3 in DNA: TGCGCCAGCAGTCAAACCCAGTTCCCTAATGAAAAACTGTTTTTT.

The rearrangement joins TRBV19 to TRBJ2-7; 10 bases fit TRBD1. Losses at the gene ends were 4 bases for V and 2 bases for J; bases not matched to a gene: 8. Germline CDR1 reads LNHDA; CDR2 reads SQIVND (reference sequence). The CDR3 is made up of 16 amino acids. For the CDR3, the DNA is TGTGCCAGTAGTACCCTGGGGGACAGGGGAGCCTACGAGCAGTACTTC. As protein: CASSTLGDRGAYEQYF. The variable domain in full, completed from reference TRBV19 and TRBJ2-7, reads DGGITQSPKYLFRKEGQNVTLSCEQNLNHDAMYWYRQDPGQGLRLIYYSQIVNDFQKGDIAEGYSVSREKKESFPLTVTSAQKNPTAFYLCASSTLGDRGAYEQYFGPGTRLTVT.

J is TRBJ1-5 and V is TRBV2; D is possibly TRBD1 (5 bases). There are 13 residues in the CDR3. Between the trimmed V and J ends, which lost 1 base and 6 bases, there was a span of 7 bases. From germline, CDR1 is SNHLY and CDR2 FYNNEI. CDR3 coding DNA: TGTGCCAGCAGTGAAGAAGGGGTTCAGCCCCAGCATTTT. Translated: CASSEEGVQPQHF.

The chain has TRBV21-1 and TRBJ1-3. TRBV21-1 is a pseudogene locus. There are 15 residues in the CDR3. In nucleotides, the CDR3 is TGTGCCAGCAGCATCTTGCAGACTTCTGGAAACACCATATATTTT. Translating it yields CASSILQTSGNTIYF.

This clone was seen only a few times. This sequence joins TRBV6-5 and TRBJ1-3, with TRBD1 matching 7 bases. In germline, CDR1 is MNHEY, CDR2 SVGAGI. This CDR3 has 14 amino acids. J gave up 1 base and V 8 bases, and 5 bases lay outside the gene matches. The CDR3 DNA reads as TGTGCCAGCGTCCAGGGGGATTCTGGAAACACCATATATTTT. Translated, it gives CASVQGDSGNTIYF.